The 18 T cell receptor beta chains below all came from one sample that was sequenced in a study of cytomegalovirus exposure and HLA in healthy donors. Vbeta (60) and Jbeta (13) primers were used in the PCR. Using immunoSEQ multiplex PCR, the repertoire was profiled, and TCRdb retains in-frame clones only, with some absent. In the table there are approximately 110,000 clones, approximately 14% of which are singletons. The specimen was PBMCs. Every receptor here comes from a female donor in good health and CMV-seronegative.

The chain employs TRBV7-8 and TRBJ1-5, with D possibly matching TRBD1 (5 bases). The V and J ends lost 3 bases and 7 bases respectively, with 16 bases between them. Germline assignment: CDR1 SGHVS and CDR2 FQNEAQ. This CDR3 spans 15 amino acids. CDR3 sequence: CASSFSRVPGQPQHF. CDR3 nucleotide sequence: TGTGCCAGCAGCTTCTCCCGGGTCCCAGGGCAGCCCCAGCATTTT.

This chain connects TRBV5-1 to TRBJ2-2; 7 nucleotides line up with TRBD1. The CDR3 totals 15 residues. The germline V gene encodes CDR1 SGHRS and CDR2 YFSETQ. V shed 4 bases and J 1 base; nucleotides not matched to a gene: 4. For the CDR3, the DNA is TGCGCCAGCAGCACGCAGGGGGAGAACACCGGGGAGCTGTTTTTT. It codes for CASSTQGENTGELFF.

The sample holds a few counts of this clone. V is TRBV18 and J is TRBJ1-4; 7 positions match TRBD1. Germline CDR1 KGHSH, CDR2 LQKENI. The CDR3 has 14 amino acids. The junction had 4 bases not matched to a gene; V was cut back by 2 bases and J by 7 bases. The CDR3, as DNA: TGTGCCAGCTCACCATATGCAGGGGGTGAAAAACTGTTTTTT. Protein: CASSPYAGGEKLFF.

This chain uses TRBV7-2 with TRBJ2-7; 7 nucleotides align to TRBD2. J was trimmed by 0 bases and V by 4 bases; bases with no gene match: 9. This CDR3 contains 16 residues. Germline lookup yields CDR1 SGHTA and CDR2 FQGNSA. The CDR3 DNA reads as TGTGCCAGCAGCTATGGGGGGGGTTACAGCTCCTACGAGCAGTACTTC. It translates to CASSYGGGYSSYEQYF.

V usage is TRBV25-1 and J usage is TRBJ1-2; the D gene is possibly TRBD1 (6 bases). The CDR3 is made up of 14 amino acids. V lost 9 bases to trimming and J lost 0 bases, with 14 bases between them. The V gene's germline CDR1 is MGHDK and CDR2 SYGVNS. CDR3 nucleotides: TGTGCCAGTTCCAGGGGTCCGGCTAACTATGGCTACACCTTC. It specifies CASSRGPANYGYTF.

V usage is TRBV28 and J usage is TRBJ2-1, with D maybe TRBD2 (6 bases). The germline CDR1 and CDR2 sequences are MDHEN and SYDVKM. V lost 11 bases, J lost 4 bases, and 12 bases lay in between. This CDR3 comprises 12 residues. The CDR3, as DNA: TGTGCCTGCTCTAGCGTATACAATGAGCAGTTCTTC. It yields the protein CACSSVYNEQFF.

In its sample, this clone was seen a few times. The rearrangement joins TRBV7-9 to TRBJ2-5; D unclear. CDR3 size: 16 residues. V lost 2 bases and J lost 5, with 18 bases in between. The germline gives CDR1 SEHNR, CDR2 FQNEAQ (reference sequence). The CDR3: CASSLPFYWASETQYF. CDR3 coding DNA: TGTGCCAGCAGCTTACCCTTCTACTGGGCGAGTGAGACCCAGTACTTC. Full variable domain (remainder filled in from reference TRBV7-9 and TRBJ2-5): DTGVSQNPRHKITKRGQNVTFRCDPISEHNRLYWYRQTLGQGPEFLTYFQNEAQLEKSRLLSDRFSAERPKGSFSTLEIQRTEQGDSAMYLCASSLPFYWASETQYFGPGTRLLVL.

The CDR3 sequence: CASSSGVGYTF. The CDR3 DNA reads TGTGCCAGCAGCTCAGGGGTTGGCTACACCTTC. The V call is TRBV11-2, the J call TRBJ1-2, with D possibly being TRBD1 (6 bases). Germline V lookup: CDR1 SGHAT, CDR2 FQNNGV. V lost 4 bases and J 7 bases, leaving 7 bases between the germline ends. The CDR3 is 11 amino acids.

In DNA, the CDR3 is TGTGCCAGTAGCCGGGACAGCCTTATGGAGCAGTACTTC. Amino acids: CASSRDSLMEQYF. The chain employs TRBV19 and TRBJ2-7; 7 positions match TRBD1. The V gene's germline CDR1 is LNHDA and CDR2 SQIVND (reference sequence). The CDR3 consists of 13 residues. Losses at the gene ends were 6 bases for V and 7 bases for J; bases not matched to a gene: 9.

The V and J genes are TRBV25-1 and TRBJ2-2; 8 positions match TRBD2. This CDR3 spans 16 amino acids. J gave up 6 bases and V 3 bases, and 9 bases lay outside the gene matches. CDR1 and CDR2 from the germline V gene are MGHDK and SYGVNS. CDR3 amino acids: CASSDGGGALAGELFF. CDR3 bases: TGTGCCAGCAGTGACGGGGGGGGAGCTTTAGCCGGGGAGCTGTTTTTT.

The rearrangement uses TRBV4-1 and TRBJ1-2; 8 bases line up with TRBD1. V lost 0 bases to trimming and J lost 0 bases; unmatched junction nucleotides: 6. In germline, CDR1 is MGHRA, CDR2 YSYEKL. This CDR3 has 17 residues. The CDR3 reads CASSQDLVTGANYGYTF. The CDR3 nucleotides are TGCGCCAGCAGCCAAGATTTGGTGACAGGGGCTAACTATGGCTACACCTTC.

V usage is TRBV9 and J usage is TRBJ1-3; maybe TRBD1 (5 bases). The ends were cut back, 2 bases at V and 0 bases at J, with 9 bases in the middle. CDR1 and CDR2 from the germline V gene are SGDLS and YYNGEE. The CDR3 extends over 15 amino acids. The CDR3 DNA follows: TGTGCCAGCAGCGTGAGGGACTCCTCTGGAAACACCATATATTTT. It translates to CASSVRDSSGNTIYF.

J is TRBJ2-7 and V is TRBV7-9; 9 positions match TRBD2. The CDR3 consists of 14 residues. Trimming took 6 bases from V and 0 from J; bases not matched to a gene: 3. Germline-derived CDR1 and CDR2 are SEHNR and FQNEAQ (reference sequence). CDR3 residues: CASSSGGYSYEQYF. CDR3 DNA sequence: TGTGCCAGCAGTAGCGGGGGCTACTCCTACGAGCAGTACTTC.

In its sample, this clone was seen a few times. The chain couples TRBV10-3 to TRBJ1-1, with unresolved D. The germline V gene encodes CDR1 ENHRY and CDR2 SYGVKD. CDR3 length: 16 residues. V dropped 11 bases and J dropped 0 bases, with 22 bases sitting between them. The CDR3 bases are TGTGCCGTCAAAACCGACCGGCAGGCGATGAACACTGAAGCTTTCTTT. It is translated as CAVKTDRQAMNTEAFF.

This sequence joins TRBV18 and TRBJ2-7; 8 nucleotides agree with TRBD2. The V segment lost 2 bases and the J segment 2 bases; nucleotides outside the gene matches: 8. This CDR3 is 16 amino acids long. In germline, CDR1 is KGHSH, CDR2 LQKENI. Here the CDR3 DNA reads TGTGCCAGCTCACCAATGCAGCGGGAGCCACCCTACGAGCAGTACTTC. As protein: CASSPMQREPPYEQYF.

A few counts support this clone. This chain uses TRBV6-5 with TRBJ2-3, with a tentative D call TRBD2 (5 bases). V lost 2 bases, J lost 0 bases, and 12 bases lay in between. CDR1 is MNHEY and CDR2 is SVGAGI in the germline V gene. This CDR3 spans 16 amino acids. CDR3: CASSYMVAPSTDTQYF. CDR3 nucleotides: TGTGCCAGCAGTTACATGGTAGCGCCTAGCACAGATACGCAGTATTTT.

The chain uses TRBV29-1 and TRBJ2-1, with TRBD1 matching 10 bases. With 4 bases clipped from V and 3 bases from J, the junction kept 3 bases outside the gene matches. In germline, CDR1 is SQVTM, CDR2 ANQGSEA. The CDR3 consists of 14 residues. The CDR3 is CSVVGDRGYNEQFF. In DNA, the CDR3 is TGCAGCGTTGTTGGGGACAGGGGCTACAATGAGCAGTTCTTC.

The genes are TRBV5-4 and TRBJ2-1; 7 nucleotides agree with TRBD2. The CDR3 is 12 residues long. From germline, CDR1 is SGHNT and CDR2 YYREEE (reference sequence). Germline trimming cut 4 bases from V and 7 bases from J; bases unmatched to any gene: 2. CDR3 nucleotide sequence: TGTGCCAGCAGCCCCGGGGGGAATGAGCAGTTCTTC. This codes for CASSPGGNEQFF.